This is a list of T cell receptor beta chains from one sample in a study of T cells after yellow fever vaccination. TCRdb independently ran MiXCR on the 5' RACE reads; one entry per CDR3 protein. The table includes approximately 120,000 distinct CDR3 sequences, about 8.8% detected once. Sequenced material: CD8+ T cells sorted from PBMCs, taken on the day of the yellow fever booster vaccination. These receptors all stem from a man between 18 and 29 years old who received the YFV17D yellow fever vaccine. Both conserved end residues are part of each CDR3. A D gene is named only where the DNA matches it firmly. Clone size is given for some rows only: seen once, a few or many times, or a class if the clone is expanded.

- | TRBJ1-1 | - | TRBV30 | TGTGCCGGCGGGCGGGGGGCTTTCTTT | CAGGRGAFF
- | TRBJ2-5 | TRBD2 | TRBV7-9 | TGTGCCAGCAGCTCCCTCCGGGCGGGGGAAGAGGGAGAGACCCAGTACTTC | CASSSLRAGEEGETQYF
- | TRBJ1-2 | TRBD1 | TRBV6-5 | TGTGCCAGCAGTTACTCCTGGCAGGGGGCATTTGACTATGGCTACACCTTC | CASSYSWQGAFDYGYTF
- | TRBJ2-7 | - | TRBV5-6 | TGTGCCAGCAGCCTTCTGAGAGAGCAGTACTTC | CASSLLREQYF
- | TRBJ2-3 | - | TRBV10-2 | TGCGCCAGCAGTGAGTCGGTAGGGGCCCCAGATACGCAGTATTTT | CASSESVGAPDTQYF
- | TRBJ1-1 | - | TRBV12-5 | TGTGCTAGTGGTTTGCGGATCAGAGTACAGGCGCCGAACACTGAAGCTTTCTTT | CASGLRIRVQAPNTEAFF
few | TRBJ2-2 | - | TRBV5-5 | TGTGCCAGCAGCCCGTGGAGGGGGAACACCGGGGAGCTGTTTTTT | CASSPWRGNTGELFF
few | TRBJ2-7 | - | TRBV13 | TGTGCCAGCAGCATTATCAGTTCGGGGGAGAGGGTCTACGAGCAGTACTTC | CASSIISSGERVYEQYF
many | TRBJ1-1 | - | TRBV29-1 | TGCAGCGTAGCCTCTGGGGGATACATGAACACTGAAGCTTTCTTT | CSVASGGYMNTEAFF
few | TRBJ2-7 | TRBD2 | TRBV27 | TGTGCCAGCAGTTTAACTAGCGGGATATACGAGCAGTACTTC | CASSLTSGIYEQYF